By its share, the clone carrying this T cell receptor (beta chain) is medium-sized (0.01 to 0.1%). Its antigen is unidentified. These data originate in a study of T-cell memory formation after mild COVID-19. The wider study: Largely donor-specific TCR clusters were found. Findings of the study overall: Researchers report contracting CD4+ clones mostly in CM and EM, with CD8+ clones in EMRA. Cross-reactive memory seemingly joined, as some responding clones were found in pre-infection memory. What remained unconfirmed was the SARS-CoV-2 specificity of second-wave clones peaking on day 37.

MiXCR was run by TCRdb on the 5' RACE reads, yielding one entry per CDR3 protein. The sample includes under 5,000 distinct CDR3 sequences, about 15% of them seen just once. The CDR3 contains 13 residues. Germline CDR1 SQVTM, CDR2 ANQGSEA. V lost 4 bases and J 10 bases, leaving 14 bases between the germline ends. The chain combines TRBV29-1 with TRBJ1-6; tentatively, D is TRBD1 (5 bases). Sequenced: PBMCs or a T cell subset sorted from them (not recorded which). This clonotype was obtained from an adult who had mild COVID-19 (a few samples of this study predate the infection). Cell type and time point are not known. For the CDR3, the DNA is TGCAGCGTTGTGTCAGAATCAGGGTCACCCCTCCACTTT. Amino acids: CSVVSESGSPLHF. The variable domain in full, completed from reference TRBV29-1 and TRBJ1-6, reads SAVISQKPSRDICQRGTSLTIQCQVDSQVTMMFWYRQQPGQSLTLIATANQGSEATYESGFVIDKFPISRPNLTFSTLTVSNMSPEDSSIYLCSVVSESGSPLHFGNGTRLTVT.